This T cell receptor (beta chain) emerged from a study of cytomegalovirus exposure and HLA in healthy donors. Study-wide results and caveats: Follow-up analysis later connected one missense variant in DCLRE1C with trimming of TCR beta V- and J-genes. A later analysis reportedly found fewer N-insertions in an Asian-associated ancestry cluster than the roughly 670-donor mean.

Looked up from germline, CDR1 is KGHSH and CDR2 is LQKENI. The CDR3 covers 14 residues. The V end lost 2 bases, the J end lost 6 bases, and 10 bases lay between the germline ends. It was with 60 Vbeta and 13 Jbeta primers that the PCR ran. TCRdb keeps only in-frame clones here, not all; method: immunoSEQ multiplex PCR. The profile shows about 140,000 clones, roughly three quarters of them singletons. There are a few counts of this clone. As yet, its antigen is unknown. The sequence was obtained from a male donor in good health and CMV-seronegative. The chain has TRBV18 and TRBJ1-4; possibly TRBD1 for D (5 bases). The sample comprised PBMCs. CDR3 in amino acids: CASSPTGVDEKLFF. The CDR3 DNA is TGTGCCAGCTCACCAACGGGGGTTGATGAAAAACTGTTTTTT.